The source of this T cell receptor beta chain is a study of blood T cells in healthy people across ages. Trimming cost V 5 bases and J 2 bases, with 15 bases left between them. CDR3 length: 15 amino acids. The germline V gene has CDR1 MNHEY and CDR2 SVGAGI. Then a second PCR, running roughly 6 to 11 cycles, was carried out with a sample-barcoded 5' primer and a J-beta primer mix. TCRdb recomputed calls from the 5' RACE reads with MiXCR, one row per CDR3 protein. The table records around 940,000 distinct CDR3 sequences, 45% to 60% of them present only once. The rearrangement links TRBV6-5 to TRBJ2-5; D possibly corresponds to TRBD2 (7 bases). The TCR was taken from a woman aged 60 to 75 in good health. Sequenced: blood. This CDR3 is CASSRGGIMQETQYF. CDR3 DNA sequence: TGTGCCAGCAGTAGGGGGGGGATTATGCAAGAGACCCAGTACTTC.